This passage covers 14 T cell receptor beta chains from one sample sequenced in a study of blood T cell repertoires in COVID-19. Using immunoSEQ multiplex PCR, the repertoire was profiled, and TCRdb retains in-frame clones only, with some absent. The sample has about 440,000 clones; more than 70% are singletons. Sequenced input: peripheral blood. Receptors originate from a woman between 50 and 59 years old with COVID-19, enrolled during active disease.

The chain is built from TRBV15 and TRBJ1-2; 7 nucleotides match TRBD1. This CDR3 comprises 14 residues. The ends lost 0 bases at V and 8 bases at J; junction bases unmatched: 6. Per germline, CDR1 LNHNV and CDR2 YYDKDF (reference sequence). The CDR3 nucleotides read TGTGCCACCAGCAGAGAGAACAGGGGCGACGGCTACACCTTC. Translating it yields CATSRENRGDGYTF.

V is TRBV29-1 and J is TRBJ2-4, with TRBD1 as a possible D gene (6 bases). The germline V and J ends were trimmed by 4 bases and 4 bases, with 11 bases remaining between them. Per the germline V gene, CDR1 is SQVTM and CDR2 is ANQGSEA. CDR3 length: 13 amino acids. The CDR3 spells CSVGTRGKNIQYF. In DNA, the CDR3 is TGCAGCGTTGGAACTAGGGGGAAAAACATTCAGTACTTC.

V usage is TRBV30 and J usage is TRBJ1-4; 8 nucleotides agree with TRBD1. V shed 3 bases, J shed 5 bases, and the junction held 5 bases outside the gene matches. This CDR3 comprises 14 residues. Germline CDR1 is GTSNPN and CDR2 is SVGIG (reference sequence). DNA of the CDR3: TGTGCCTGGAGGCCAGGGGGCGCAAATGAAAAACTGTTTTTT. Protein: CAWRPGGANEKLFF.

This clone was seen only a few times. The V and J genes are TRBV10-3 and TRBJ2-7; TRBD2 aligns across 13 bases. The CDR3 extends over 16 amino acids. Germline values: CDR1 ENHRY, CDR2 SYGVKD. V lost 6 bases, J lost 0 bases, and 5 bases stayed unmatched. The CDR3 sequence is CAISPTSGGFSYEQYF. The DNA of the CDR3 is TGTGCCATCAGCCCGACTAGCGGGGGGTTCTCCTACGAGCAGTACTTC.

The chain combines TRBV12-3 or TRBV12-4 with TRBJ1-1; D not certain. Trimming removed 7 bases at V and 3 bases at J, with 6 bases between. The length of the CDR3 is 11 residues. The CDR3: CASTSYTEAFF. In nucleotides, the CDR3 is TGTGCCAGCACCTCCTACACTGAAGCTTTCTTT.

This chain's CDR3 is CASSQGQGNSYGYTF. The CDR3, as DNA: TGCGCCAGCAGCCAAGGACAGGGAAACAGCTATGGCTACACCTTC. The chain recombines TRBV4-1 with TRBJ1-2, with TRBD1 matching 7 bases. V was pared by 1 base and J by 4 bases, with 6 bases of the junction left unmatched. Germline V gene data show CDR1 as MGHRA and CDR2 as YSYEKL. CDR3 length: 15 residues.

The CDR3 loop is CASSSQAGGGNEQFF. CDR3 DNA sequence: TGCGCCAGCAGCTCCCAAGCGGGGGGTGGGAATGAGCAGTTCTTC. This chain joins TRBV5-1 and TRBJ2-1; 9 nucleotides match TRBD2. CDR3 length: 15 residues. With 3 bases clipped from V and 7 bases from J, the junction kept 8 bases outside the gene matches. Germline CDR1 reads SGHRS; CDR2 reads YFSETQ.

The J gene is TRBJ2-7, the V gene TRBV27; 9 bases are a match to TRBD1. Germline CDR1 MNHEY, CDR2 SMNVEV (reference sequence). The V and J ends lost 11 bases and 3 bases, in that order; junction bases with no gene match: 5. The CDR3 extends over 12 amino acids. The CDR3, as DNA: TGTGCCGCCGGGACAGGGAGCTACGAGCAGTACTTC. Protein product: CAAGTGSYEQYF.

V is TRBV13 and J is TRBJ2-2; a weak D match, TRBD1 (6 bases). V gave up 5 bases and J gave up 3 bases, with 13 bases separating them. CDR1 and CDR2 from the germline V gene are PRHDT and FYEKMQ (reference sequence). This CDR3 region has 15 residues. CDR3 in amino acids: CASSVWGLHTGELFF. The CDR3 DNA reads as TGTGCCAGCAGCGTCTGGGGGCTTCACACCGGGGAGCTGTTTTTT.

The V gene is TRBV5-1, the J gene TRBJ2-2; D is possibly TRBD2 (6 bases). The CDR3 has 16 residues. Germline CDR1 and CDR2: SGHRS and YFSETQ. V shed 2 bases and J shed 6 bases, with 17 bases lying between them. The CDR3: CASSFVNPSGAGELFF. CDR3 DNA sequence: TGCGCCAGCAGCTTTGTCAACCCCTCGGGGGCCGGGGAGCTGTTTTTT.

The chain employs TRBV7-6 and TRBJ1-1; D might be TRBD1 (5 bases). V gave up 3 bases and J gave up 0 bases, with 17 bases separating them. The V gene's germline CDR1 is SGHVS and CDR2 FNYEAQ. There are 17 residues in the CDR3. The CDR3 sequence is CASSFSQGGVVNTEAFF. In DNA form, the CDR3 reads TGTGCCAGCAGCTTCTCCCAGGGTGGGGTGGTGAACACTGAAGCTTTCTTT.

This clone was detected only once. The rearrangement joins TRBV21-1 to TRBJ1-6. TRBV21-1 is a pseudogene locus. There are 16 residues in the CDR3. The CDR3 region is CASRREVWADNSPLHF. The CDR3 DNA reads as TGTGCCAGCAGGCGGGAGGTATGGGCCGATAATTCACCCCTCCACTTT.

This clone was found a few times. The chain recombines TRBV7-6 with TRBJ2-3, with a possible D match to TRBD2 (6 bases). V gave up 4 bases and J gave up 5 bases, with 19 bases separating them. Germline V lookup: CDR1 SGHVS, CDR2 FNYEAQ. The CDR3 is 16 amino acids. CDR3 in DNA: TGTGCCAGCAGCTCTTTCTCTGGGACTCGCGAAGATACGCAGTATTTT. Translating gives CASSSFSGTREDTQYF.

This clone has a single count. The chain joins TRBV30 to TRBJ1-1; no clear D gene. Germline lookup yields CDR1 GTSNPN and CDR2 SVGIG (reference sequence). Trimming stripped 0 bases from V and 0 bases from J, with 5 bases between. This CDR3 comprises 13 residues. The CDR3 region has the DNA TGTGCCTGGAGTGTGAGTATGAACACTGAAGCTTTCTTT. Its translation is CAWSVSMNTEAFF.